This T cell receptor (beta chain) was recovered during a study of cytomegalovirus exposure and HLA in healthy donors. Study-wide results and limits: In a later analysis, TCR beta V- and J-gene trimming was associated with a missense DCLRE1C variant.

V trimming: 6 bases; J trimming: 0 bases; junction bases outside the gene matches: 8. The V gene's germline CDR1 is SNHLY and CDR2 FYNNEI. This CDR3 comprises 16 residues. Judged by abundance, this clone is medium-sized. What it binds is not known. It was with 60 Vbeta and 13 Jbeta primers that the PCR ran. This table comes from immunoSEQ multiplex PCR, and its TCRdb copy is limited to in-frame clones, with some not included. The sample shows 35,000 to 55,000 clones, about half of them seen only once. This receptor was identified in a man aged 55 to 69 in good health and CMV-seronegative. V is TRBV2 and J is TRBJ1-3, with TRBD1 matching over 7 bases. Specimen: PBMCs. CDR3 in DNA: TGTGCCAGCAGGTCAGGACAGGCCTACTCTGGAAACACCATATATTTT. Translated: CASRSGQAYSGNTIYF.